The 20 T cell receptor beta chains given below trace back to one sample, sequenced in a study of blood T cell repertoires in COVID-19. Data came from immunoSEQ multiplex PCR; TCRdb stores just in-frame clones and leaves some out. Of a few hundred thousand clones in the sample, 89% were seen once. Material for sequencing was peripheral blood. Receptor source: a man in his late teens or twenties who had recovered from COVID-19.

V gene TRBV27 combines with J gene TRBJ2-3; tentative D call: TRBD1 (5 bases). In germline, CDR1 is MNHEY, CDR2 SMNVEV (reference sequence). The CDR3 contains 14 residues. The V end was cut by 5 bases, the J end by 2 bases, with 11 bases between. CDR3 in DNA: TGTGCCAGCAGTATCCGACAGTCCACAGATACGCAGTATTTT. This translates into CASSIRQSTDTQYF.

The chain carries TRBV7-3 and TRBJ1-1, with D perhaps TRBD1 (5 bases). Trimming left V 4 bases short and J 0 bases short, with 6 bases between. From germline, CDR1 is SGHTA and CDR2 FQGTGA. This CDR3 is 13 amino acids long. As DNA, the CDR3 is TGTGCCAGCAGCTCGACAGTGAACACTGAAGCTTTCTTT. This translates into CASSSTVNTEAFF.

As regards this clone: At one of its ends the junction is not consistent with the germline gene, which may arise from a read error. CDR3 in DNA: TGTGCCAGTAGTATAATCGACAGGGAAGGCCAAGGAATCTTT. It encodes CASSIIDREGQGIF. The chain has TRBV19 and TRBJ1-1; 7 bases align to TRBD1. Germline V gene sequence: CDR1 LNHDA, CDR2 SQIVND (reference sequence). The CDR3 loop spans 14 amino acids.

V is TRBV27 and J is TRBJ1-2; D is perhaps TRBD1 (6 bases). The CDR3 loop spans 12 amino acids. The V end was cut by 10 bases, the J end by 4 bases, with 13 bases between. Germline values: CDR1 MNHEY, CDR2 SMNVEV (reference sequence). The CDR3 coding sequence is TGTGCCACCTCGGGAGGGGGCTATGGCTACACCTTC. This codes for CATSGGGYGYTF.

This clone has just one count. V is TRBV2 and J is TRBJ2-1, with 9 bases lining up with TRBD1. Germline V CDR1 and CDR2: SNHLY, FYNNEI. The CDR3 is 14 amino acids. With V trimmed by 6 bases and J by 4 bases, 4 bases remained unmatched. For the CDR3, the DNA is TGTGCCAGCAGCGGGGACAGGGAATACAATGAGCAGTTCTTC. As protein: CASSGDREYNEQFF.

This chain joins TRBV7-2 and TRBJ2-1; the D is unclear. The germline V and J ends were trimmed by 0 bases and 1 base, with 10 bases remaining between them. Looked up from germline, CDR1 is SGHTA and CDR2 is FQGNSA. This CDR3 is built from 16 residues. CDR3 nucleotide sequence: TGTGCCAGCAGCTTAGCCAGGCTTCGTTCCTACAATGAGCAGTTCTTC. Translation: CASSLARLRSYNEQFF.

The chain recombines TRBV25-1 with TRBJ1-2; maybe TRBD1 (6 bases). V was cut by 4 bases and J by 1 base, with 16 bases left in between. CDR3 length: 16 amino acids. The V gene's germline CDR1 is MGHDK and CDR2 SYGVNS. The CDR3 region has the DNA TGTGCCAGCAGTGCCGGGACACATCCTTTTAACTATGGCTACACCTTC. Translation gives CASSAGTHPFNYGYTF.

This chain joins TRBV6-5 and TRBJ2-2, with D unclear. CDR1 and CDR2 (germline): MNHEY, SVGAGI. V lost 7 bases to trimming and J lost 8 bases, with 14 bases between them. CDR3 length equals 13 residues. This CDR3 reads CASTKPPAGELFF. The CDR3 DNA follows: TGTGCCAGCACTAAGCCCCCCGCTGGGGAGCTGTTTTTT.

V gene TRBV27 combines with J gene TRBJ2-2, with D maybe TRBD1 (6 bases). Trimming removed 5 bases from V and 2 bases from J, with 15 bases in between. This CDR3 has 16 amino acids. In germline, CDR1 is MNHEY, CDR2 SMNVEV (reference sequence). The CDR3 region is CASSHTQGFNTGELFF. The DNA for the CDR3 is TGTGCCAGCAGTCATACACAGGGATTCAACACCGGGGAGCTGTTTTTT.

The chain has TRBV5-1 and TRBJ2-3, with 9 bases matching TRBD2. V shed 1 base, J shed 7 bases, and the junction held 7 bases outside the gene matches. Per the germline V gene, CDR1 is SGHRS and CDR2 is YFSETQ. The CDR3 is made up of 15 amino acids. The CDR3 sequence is CASSLNGLAGNTQYF. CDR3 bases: TGCGCCAGCAGCTTGAACGGGCTAGCGGGGAATACGCAGTATTTT.

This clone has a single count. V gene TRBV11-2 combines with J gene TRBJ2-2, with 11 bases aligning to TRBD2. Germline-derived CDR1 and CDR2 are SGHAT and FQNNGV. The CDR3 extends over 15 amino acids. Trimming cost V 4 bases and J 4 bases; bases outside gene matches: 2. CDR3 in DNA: TGTGCCAGCAGCTGGGGACTAGCGGTCACCGGGGAGCTGTTTTTT. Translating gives CASSWGLAVTGELFF.

CDR3 loop: CASSYSYNSYEQYF. DNA of the CDR3: TGTGCCAGCAGTTACTCCTATAACTCCTACGAGCAGTACTTC. The rearrangement uses TRBV6-5 and TRBJ2-7; D is unclear. Per germline, CDR1 MNHEY and CDR2 SVGAGI. V was cut by 0 bases and J by 0 bases, with 6 bases left in between. This CDR3 has 14 residues.

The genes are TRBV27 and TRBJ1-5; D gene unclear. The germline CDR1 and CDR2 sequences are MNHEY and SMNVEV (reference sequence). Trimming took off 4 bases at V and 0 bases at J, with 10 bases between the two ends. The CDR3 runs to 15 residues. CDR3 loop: CASSYAADSNQPQHF. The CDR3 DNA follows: TGTGCCAGCAGTTATGCGGCAGATAGCAATCAGCCCCAGCATTTT.

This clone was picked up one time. Here the CDR3 DNA reads TGTGCCAGCAGTTCCCTTAGCACAGATACGCAGTATTTT. It yields the protein CASSSLSTDTQYF. The chain links TRBV2 to TRBJ2-3; D remains unclear. V gave up 5 bases and J gave up 0 bases, with 6 bases separating them. This CDR3 has 13 amino acids. CDR1 and CDR2 (germline): SNHLY, FYNNEI. The full variable domain, rest sourced from reference TRBV2 and TRBJ2-3, is EPEVTQTPSHQVTQMGQEVILRCVPISNHLYFYWYRQILGQKVEFLVSFYNNEISEKSEIFDDQFSVERPDGSNFTLKIRSTKLEDSAMYFCASSSLSTDTQYFGPGTRLTVL.

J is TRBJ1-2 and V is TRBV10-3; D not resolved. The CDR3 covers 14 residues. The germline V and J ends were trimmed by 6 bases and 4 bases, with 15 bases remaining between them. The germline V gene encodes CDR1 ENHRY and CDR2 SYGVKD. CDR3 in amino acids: CAISRGPDPYGYTF. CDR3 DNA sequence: TGTGCCATCAGCCGGGGTCCCGACCCCTATGGCTACACCTTC.

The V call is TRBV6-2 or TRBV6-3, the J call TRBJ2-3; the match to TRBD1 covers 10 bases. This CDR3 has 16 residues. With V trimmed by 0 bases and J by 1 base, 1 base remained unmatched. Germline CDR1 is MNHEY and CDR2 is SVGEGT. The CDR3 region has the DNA TGTGCCAGCAGTTACTCGGGGACAGGGGGCACAGATACGCAGTATTTT. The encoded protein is CASSYSGTGGTDTQYF.

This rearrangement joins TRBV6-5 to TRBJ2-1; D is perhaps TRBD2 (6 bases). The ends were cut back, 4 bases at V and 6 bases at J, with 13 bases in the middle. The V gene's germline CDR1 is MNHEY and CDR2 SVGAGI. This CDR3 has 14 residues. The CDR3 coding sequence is TGTGCCAGCAGTTTTGCGGGACCTTTCAATGAGCAGTTCTTC. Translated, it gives CASSFAGPFNEQFF.

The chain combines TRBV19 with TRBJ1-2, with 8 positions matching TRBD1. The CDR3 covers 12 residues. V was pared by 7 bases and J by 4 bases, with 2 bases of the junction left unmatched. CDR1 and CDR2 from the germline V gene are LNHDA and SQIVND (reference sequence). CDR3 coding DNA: TGTGCCAGTAATACAGGGGGCTATGGCTACACCTTC. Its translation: CASNTGGYGYTF.

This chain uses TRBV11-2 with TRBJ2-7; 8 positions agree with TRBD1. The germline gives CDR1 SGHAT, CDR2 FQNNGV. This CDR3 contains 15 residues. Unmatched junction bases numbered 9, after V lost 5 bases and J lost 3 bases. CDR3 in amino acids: CASSKPGQGSYEQYF. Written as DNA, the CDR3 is TGTGCCAGCAGCAAACCCGGACAGGGAAGCTACGAGCAGTACTTC.

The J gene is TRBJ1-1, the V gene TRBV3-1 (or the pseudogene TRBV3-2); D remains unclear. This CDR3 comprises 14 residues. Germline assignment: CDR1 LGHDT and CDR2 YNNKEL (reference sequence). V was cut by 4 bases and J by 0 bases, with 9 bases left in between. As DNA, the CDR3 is TGTGCCAGCAGCCTAAGCGGGCTGAACACTGAAGCTTTCTTT. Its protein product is CASSLSGLNTEAFF.